These T cell receptor beta chains were read from a single sample in a study of cytomegalovirus exposure and HLA in healthy donors. Only in-frame clones appear in the TCRdb table, and some are missing; sequencing was by immunoSEQ multiplex PCR. Of fewer than 150,000 clones listed, about 72% are singletons. Sequencing input: PBMCs. The receptors here all came from a middle-aged man in good health and CMV-seropositive. Each CDR3 is given with its conserved first and last residue.

TRBV6-1	TRBJ1-5	CASSGSDKNQPQHF
TRBV7-2	TRBJ1-3	CASSPRQTGKVSGNTIYF
TRBV18	TRBJ2-1	CASSPGTGYGNEQFF
TRBV11-2	TRBJ2-1	CASSVHSGEYEQFF
TRBV29-1	TRBJ1-1	CSAWGVNTEAFF
TRBV6-6	TRBJ1-1	CASSYGGLYTEAFF
TRBV5-1	TRBJ1-4	CASSLVSGDEKLFF
TRBV19	TRBJ2-5	CASSPLGETQYF
TRBV7-2	TRBJ2-1	CASSFSEGYEQFF
TRBV5-1	TRBJ2-5	CASSDIAGAQETQYF
TRBV15	TRBJ2-3	CATSRDRAGGTDTQYF
TRBV30	TRBJ2-5	CAWSVRTSGVRETQYF
TRBV30	TRBJ1-6	CAWKEQGESPLHF
TRBV29-1	TRBJ1-5	CSVGEGSGQPQHF
TRBV5-6	TRBJ2-2	CASSLPGAGTGELFF
TRBV30	TRBJ1-2	CAWTKDRGSYGYTF
TRBV5-1	TRBJ2-5	CASSLAGIQETQYF
TRBV27	TRBJ1-5	CASSLSYSNQPQHF